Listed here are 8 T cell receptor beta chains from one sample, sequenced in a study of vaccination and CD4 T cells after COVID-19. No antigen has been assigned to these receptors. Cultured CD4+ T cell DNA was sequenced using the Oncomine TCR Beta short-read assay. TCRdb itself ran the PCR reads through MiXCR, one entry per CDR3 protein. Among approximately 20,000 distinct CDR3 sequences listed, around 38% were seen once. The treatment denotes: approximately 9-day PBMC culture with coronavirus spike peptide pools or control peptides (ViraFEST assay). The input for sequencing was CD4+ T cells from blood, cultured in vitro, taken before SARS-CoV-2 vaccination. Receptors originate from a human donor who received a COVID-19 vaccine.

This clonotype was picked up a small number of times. CDR3 in DNA: TGTGCCAGCACAACATCGGGACTAGCGGGGTCAGAGACCCAGTACTTC. Translation: CASTTSGLAGSETQYF. The genes are TRBV7-2 and TRBJ2-5; the match to TRBD2 covers 13 bases. V shed 7 bases, J shed 4 bases, and the junction held 9 bases outside the gene matches. Germline CDR1 is SGHTA and CDR2 is FQGNSA. The CDR3 length is 16 residues.

CDR3: CASSKELARVTGGYGYTF. CDR3 nucleotides: TGTGCCAGCAGCAAAGAATTGGCCAGGGTGACCGGTGGTTATGGCTACACCTTC. The chain links TRBV21-1 to TRBJ1-2; the DNA was not used to check the table's D call, TRBD1. TRBV21-1 is tagged as a pseudogene. This CDR3 comprises 18 residues.

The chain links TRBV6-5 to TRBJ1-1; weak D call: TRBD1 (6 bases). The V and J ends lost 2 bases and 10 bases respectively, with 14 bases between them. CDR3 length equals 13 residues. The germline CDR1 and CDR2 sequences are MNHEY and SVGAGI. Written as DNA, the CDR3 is TGTGCCAGCAGTTACACCCCAGGGGCTGGAGCTTTCTTT. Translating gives CASSYTPGAGAFF.

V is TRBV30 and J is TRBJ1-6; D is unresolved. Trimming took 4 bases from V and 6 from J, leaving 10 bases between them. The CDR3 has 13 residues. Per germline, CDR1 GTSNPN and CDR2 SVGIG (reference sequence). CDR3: CAWKKGFNSPLHF. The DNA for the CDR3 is TGTGCCTGGAAAAAGGGTTTTAATTCACCCCTCCACTTT.

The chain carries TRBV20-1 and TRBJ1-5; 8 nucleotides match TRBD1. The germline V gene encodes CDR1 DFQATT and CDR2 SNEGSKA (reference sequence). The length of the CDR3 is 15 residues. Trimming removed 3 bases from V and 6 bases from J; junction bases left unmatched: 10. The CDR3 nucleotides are TGCAGTGCTAGTGGGCGGACAGGGTTTCTTCAGCCCCAGCATTTT. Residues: CSASGRTGFLQPQHF.

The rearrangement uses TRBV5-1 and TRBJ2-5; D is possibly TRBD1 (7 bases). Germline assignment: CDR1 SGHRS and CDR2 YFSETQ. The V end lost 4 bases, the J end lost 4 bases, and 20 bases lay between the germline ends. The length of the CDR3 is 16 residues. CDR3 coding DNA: TGCGCCAGCAGCCCATCCCAGACAGGGAGGTTAGAGACCCAGTACTTC. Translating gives CASSPSQTGRLETQYF.

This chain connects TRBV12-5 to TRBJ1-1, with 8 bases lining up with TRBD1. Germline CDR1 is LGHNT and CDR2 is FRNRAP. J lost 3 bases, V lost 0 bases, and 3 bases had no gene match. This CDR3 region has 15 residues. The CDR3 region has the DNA TGTGCTAGTGGTTTGGTCACAGGGGGTGACACTGAAGCTTTCTTT. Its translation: CASGLVTGGDTEAFF.

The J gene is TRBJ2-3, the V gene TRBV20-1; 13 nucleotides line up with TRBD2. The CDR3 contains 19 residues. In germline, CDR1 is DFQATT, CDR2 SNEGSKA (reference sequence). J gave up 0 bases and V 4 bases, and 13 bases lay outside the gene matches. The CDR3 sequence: CSATAWRTSGGSSTDTQYF. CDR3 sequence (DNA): TGCAGTGCTACAGCTTGGAGGACTAGCGGGGGTTCCAGCACAGATACGCAGTATTTT.